This TCR beta chain was profiled in a study of blood T cell repertoires in COVID-19. Study information: Researchers got acute and convalescent COVID-19 samples from the United States, Italy and Spain.

Using immunoSEQ multiplex PCR, the repertoire was profiled, and TCRdb retains in-frame clones only, with some absent. The sample lists over 200,000 clones; around 88% were seen once. Germline V gene data show CDR1 as LNHNV and CDR2 as YYDKDF (reference sequence). This CDR3 comprises 18 residues. With 4 bases removed from V and 0 bases from J, the gap between germline ends came to 20 bases. The chain has TRBV15 and TRBJ2-3, with D possibly being TRBD2 (6 bases). This TCR derives from a woman in her thirties who had recovered from COVID-19. The sample was peripheral blood. The CDR3 is CATSNGYTGVLSTDTQYF. The CDR3 DNA sequence: TGTGCCACCAGCAATGGGTACACGGGGGTCCTAAGCACAGATACGCAGTATTTT.